Only one count was recorded for the clone carrying this T cell receptor beta chain. This entry is derived from a study of blood T cell repertoires in COVID-19. CDR1 is LGHNA and CDR2 is YSLEER in the germline V gene. V dropped 2 bases and J dropped 4; count of bases not matched to a gene: 4. The CDR3 length is 14 residues. Libraries were prepared by immunoSEQ multiplex PCR; TCRdb keeps only in-frame clonotypes and omits some of them. The repertoire consists of 150,000 or so clones, with over 75% occurring once and the leading ten covering around 15%. What was sequenced was peripheral blood. The rearrangement joins TRBV4-3 to TRBJ1-1, with 7 positions matching TRBD1. This receptor was obtained from a man between 18 and 29 years old with COVID-19, enrolled during active disease. The CDR3 protein is CASSQWQGVTEAFF. The CDR3 bases are TGCGCCAGCAGCCAATGGCAGGGGGTCACTGAAGCTTTCTTT.